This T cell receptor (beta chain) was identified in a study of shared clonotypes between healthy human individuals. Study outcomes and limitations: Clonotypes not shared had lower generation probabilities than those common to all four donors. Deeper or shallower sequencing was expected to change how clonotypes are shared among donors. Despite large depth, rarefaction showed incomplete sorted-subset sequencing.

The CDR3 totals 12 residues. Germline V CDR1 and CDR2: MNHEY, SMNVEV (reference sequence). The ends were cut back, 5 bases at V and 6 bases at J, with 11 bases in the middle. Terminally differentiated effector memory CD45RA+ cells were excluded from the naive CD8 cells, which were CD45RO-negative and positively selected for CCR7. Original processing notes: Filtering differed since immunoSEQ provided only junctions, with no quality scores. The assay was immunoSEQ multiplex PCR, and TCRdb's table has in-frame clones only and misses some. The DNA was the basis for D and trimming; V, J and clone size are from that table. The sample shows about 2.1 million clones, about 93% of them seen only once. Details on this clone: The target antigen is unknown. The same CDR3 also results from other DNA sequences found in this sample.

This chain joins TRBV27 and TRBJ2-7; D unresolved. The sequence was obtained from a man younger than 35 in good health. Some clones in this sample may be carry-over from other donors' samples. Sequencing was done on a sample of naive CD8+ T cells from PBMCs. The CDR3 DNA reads TGTGCCAGCAGTGCAGTTTTGGGCGAGCAGTACTTC. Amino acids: CASSAVLGEQYF.